These 21 T cell receptor beta chains were all obtained from the same sample, sequenced in a study of siplizumab effects on memory and regulatory T cells. Assay: immunoSEQ multiplex PCR; the TCRdb copy retains only in-frame clones and omits some. The table lists around 58,000 clones, less than 90% of them singletons. Specimen: memory CD4+ T cells sorted from blood. Receptors originate from a human donor in good health.

The chain couples TRBV11-2 to TRBJ1-5, with D uncertain. The CDR3 sequence is 13 residues long. Germline lookup yields CDR1 SGHAT and CDR2 FQNNGV. Trimming left V 6 bases short and J 4 bases short, with 10 bases between. For the CDR3, the DNA is TGTGCCAGCAGACTACGGGAGAATCAGCCCCAGCATTTT. Amino acids: CASRLRENQPQHF.

This sequence joins TRBV21-1 and TRBJ2-7; TRBD2, the table's D call, was not compared with the DNA. TRBV21-1 is a listed pseudogene. The CDR3 extends over 17 amino acids. The CDR3 here is CASSTRVTSGLIYEQYF. Here the CDR3 DNA reads TGTGCCAGCAGCACCCGAGTGACTAGCGGACTGATCTACGAGCAGTACTTC.

The chain couples TRBV30 to TRBJ2-1; 9 nucleotides line up with TRBD2. The CDR3 totals 14 residues. V lost 7 bases and J lost 10; bases outside the gene matches: 14. Germline CDR1 is GTSNPN and CDR2 is SVGIG (reference sequence). The CDR3 region is CAFEATSGRGEQFF. The CDR3 coding sequence is TGTGCCTTCGAGGCGACTAGCGGAAGGGGAGAGCAGTTCTTC. The whole variable domain, filled in from reference TRBV30 and TRBJ2-1, reads SQTIHQWPATLVQPVGSPLSLECTVEGTSNPNLYWYRQAAGRGLQLLFYSVGIGQISSEVPQNLSASRPQDRQFILSSKKLLLSDSGFYLCAFEATSGRGEQFFGPGTRLTVL.

DNA for the CDR3: TGTGCCAGCAGCATAACAGGTTCTGGGGCCAACGTCCTGACTTTC. Translated, it gives CASSITGSGANVLTF. The rearrangement joins TRBV7-6 to TRBJ2-6; TRBD1 might be the D (5 bases). Germline V gene sequence: CDR1 SGHVS, CDR2 FNYEAQ. The CDR3 is 15 amino acids. V lost 5 bases and J 1 base, leaving 9 bases between the germline ends.

The chain recombines TRBV5-1 with TRBJ2-5; D not certain. The CDR3 totals 16 residues. With 0 bases removed from V and 2 bases from J, the gap between germline ends came to 14 bases. The germline CDR1 and CDR2 sequences are SGHRS and YFSETQ. The CDR3 DNA reads TGCGCCAGCAGCTTGGGCGTCCAAACCACACAAGAGACCCAGTACTTC. The encoded protein is CASSLGVQTTQETQYF.

This chain connects TRBV18 to TRBJ1-4; weak D call: TRBD1 (5 bases). Germline CDR1 reads KGHSH; CDR2 reads LQKENI. The CDR3 runs 15 residues. The V gene lost 4 bases and the J gene lost 7 bases, with 16 bases spanning the gap. Here the CDR3 reads CASSQPGLWGEKLFF. The CDR3 DNA reads as TGTGCCAGCTCACAGCCGGGACTCTGGGGTGAAAAACTGTTTTTT.

The chain combines TRBV5-6 with TRBJ2-3; no clear D. Trimming stripped 4 bases from V and 6 bases from J, with 9 bases between. Germline V gene sequence: CDR1 SGHDT, CDR2 YYEEEE. CDR3 length: 12 amino acids. The CDR3 loop reads CASSRKGDTQYF. The CDR3, as DNA: TGTGCCAGCAGCCGGAAAGGGGATACGCAGTATTTT.

This sequence joins TRBV25-1 and TRBJ2-2; D is possibly TRBD1 (6 bases). V dropped 8 bases and J dropped 6 bases, with 16 bases sitting between them. The CDR3 extends over 14 amino acids. Germline assignment: CDR1 MGHDK and CDR2 SYGVNS. For the CDR3, the DNA is TGTGCCAGCGGTAGGGCAGGGGTCGCCGGGGAGCTGTTTTTT. This codes for CASGRAGVAGELFF. Using reference TRBV25-1 and TRBJ2-2 for the parts outside the CDR3, the full variable domain is EADIYQTPRYLVIGTGKKITLECSQTMGHDKMYWYQQDPGMELHLIHYSYGVNSTEKGDLSSESTVSRIRTEHFPLTLESARPSHTSQYLCASGRAGVAGELFFGEGSRLTVL.

The chain uses TRBV6-1 and TRBJ1-4; D uncertain. From germline, CDR1 is MNHNS and CDR2 SASEGT. CDR3 size: 16 residues. The V end lost 2 bases, the J end lost 1 base, and 11 bases lay between the germline ends. The CDR3 DNA sequence: TGTGCCAGCAGTGAATTAGGGATCCAAACTAATGAAAAACTGTTTTTT. It codes for CASSELGIQTNEKLFF.

This chain connects TRBV18 to TRBJ2-1; D might be TRBD1 (5 bases). Germline CDR1 KGHSH, CDR2 LQKENI. The V gene lost 3 bases and the J gene lost 8 bases, with 14 bases spanning the gap. The length of the CDR3 is 14 residues. The CDR3 DNA sequence: TGTGCCAGCTCACCGGGGCCCCCCGCCCATGAGCAGTTCTTC. Translated, it gives CASSPGPPAHEQFF.

The chain recombines TRBV5-3 with TRBJ2-5; the match to TRBD2 covers 11 bases. TRBV5-3 has ORF status, its function being uncertain. The CDR3 loop spans 17 amino acids. After removal of 0 bases from V and 4 bases from J, the junction contained 8 bases not matched to a gene. Here the CDR3 DNA reads TGTGCCAGAAGCTTGGCCCGGACTAGCGGGTTTAGAGAGACCCAGTACTTC. This codes for CARSLARTSGFRETQYF.

The CDR3: CASSLQVTSDLYNEQFF. The CDR3 coding sequence is TGTGCCAGCAGCTTACAGGTAACTAGCGATCTCTACAATGAGCAGTTCTTC. V is TRBV7-9 and J is TRBJ2-1, with TRBD2 matching 7 bases. V was clipped by 2 bases and J by 3 bases; unmatched bases: 10. Per germline, CDR1 SEHNR and CDR2 FQNEAQ (reference sequence). The CDR3 covers 17 residues.

Only one count was recorded for this clone. The rearrangement uses TRBV6-1 and TRBJ2-1, with D tentatively TRBD1 (6 bases). Per the germline V gene, CDR1 is MNHNS and CDR2 is SASEGT. The CDR3 totals 13 residues. Trimming left V 8 bases short and J 3 bases short, with 11 bases between. The CDR3 coding sequence is TGTGCCAGCGGAAGACAGGTCTACAATGAGCAGTTCTTC. Translation gives CASGRQVYNEQFF.

The chain combines TRBV5-1 with TRBJ1-1, with TRBD1 as a possible D gene (6 bases). The CDR3 covers 14 residues. V was cut by 3 bases and J by 1 base, with 10 bases left in between. The germline V gene encodes CDR1 SGHRS and CDR2 YFSETQ. CDR3 in amino acids: CASSSSQGNTEAFF. CDR3 DNA sequence: TGCGCCAGCAGCTCTTCACAGGGGAACACTGAAGCTTTCTTT.

This clone was recorded a few times. Other DNA sequences within the sample encode an identical CDR3. The CDR3, as DNA: TGCGCCAGCAGCTTGGGGGGGACAGAAAACTACGAGCAGTACTTC. As protein: CASSLGGTENYEQYF. The chain uses TRBV5-1 and TRBJ2-7, with 7 bases that match TRBD1. V was clipped by 0 bases and J by 3 bases; unmatched bases: 6. CDR3 length: 15 residues. Germline CDR1 SGHRS, CDR2 YFSETQ.

The chain joins TRBV5-1 to TRBJ1-2; weak D call: TRBD1 (6 bases). The germline gives CDR1 SGHRS, CDR2 YFSETQ. The CDR3 sequence is 14 residues long. V was clipped by 2 bases and J by 1 base, with 9 bases between them. CDR3 DNA sequence: TGCGCCAGCAGCTTCGCAGGGGTTAACTATGGCTACACCTTC. It specifies CASSFAGVNYGYTF.

This clone has a handful of counts. V usage is TRBV5-1 and J usage is TRBJ1-1; D might be TRBD1 (5 bases). The germline V gene has CDR1 SGHRS and CDR2 YFSETQ. CDR3 size: 15 residues. V dropped 1 base and J dropped 7 bases, with 17 bases sitting between them. CDR3 DNA: TGCGCCAGCAGCTTGACCCCTGGGGGGGAGGGTGAAGCTTTCTTT. It is translated as CASSLTPGGEGEAFF.

The V gene is TRBV5-5, the J gene TRBJ2-3; D not resolved. With 0 bases removed from V and 5 bases from J, the gap between germline ends came to 10 bases. This CDR3 spans 14 amino acids. CDR1 SGHKS and CDR2 YYEKEE come from the germline V gene (reference sequence). CDR3 coding DNA: TGTGCCAGCAGCTTGGCCGTGGCAGGAGATACGCAGTATTTT. Translating gives CASSLAVAGDTQYF.

This clone showed up just once. The CDR3 here is CASSDSGGTDTQYF. In DNA, the CDR3 is TGCGCCAGCAGCGATAGCGGGGGAACAGATACGCAGTATTTT. The chain links TRBV5-1 to TRBJ2-3; the match to TRBD2 covers 9 bases. This CDR3 comprises 14 residues. The germline CDR1 and CDR2 sequences are SGHRS and YFSETQ. V shed 4 bases and J 3 bases; nucleotides not matched to a gene: 3.

The chain uses TRBV2 and TRBJ1-4, with 10 bases matching TRBD1. The germline V gene encodes CDR1 SNHLY and CDR2 FYNNEI. Trimming at V came to 5 bases and at J to 7 bases, leaving 10 bases not matched to a gene. CDR3 length: 16 residues. The DNA of the CDR3 is TGTGCCAGCAGTTTGGGGGGACAGGGGCGCGGTGAAAAACTGTTTTTT. Translating gives CASSLGGQGRGEKLFF.

This clone was picked up one time. The chain couples TRBV5-1 to TRBJ1-2; 10 nucleotides align to TRBD1. J was trimmed by 4 bases and V by 2 bases; bases with no gene match: 5. The CDR3 contains 15 residues. The germline V gene encodes CDR1 SGHRS and CDR2 YFSETQ. CDR3 in amino acids: CASSFGQGVIYGYTF. For the CDR3, the DNA is TGCGCCAGCAGCTTCGGACAGGGGGTTATCTATGGCTACACCTTC.